The rows below give T cell receptor beta chains drawn from one sample of a study of T cell responses to AZD1222 COVID-19 vaccine. Measured with immunoSEQ multiplex PCR; TCRdb has only the in-frame clones, and not every one. The data show about 160,000 clones, 92% seen once. Sequencing used peripheral blood, obtained on day 0 of MenACWY control vaccination. These receptors all come from an adult in good health. CDR3s include the opening cysteine and the closing phenylalanine or tryptophan. The order of the fields is J gene, D gene, clone size, V gene, CDR3 protein, CDR3 DNA. D genes are given only for firm matches. Expanded clones get a size class; other rows say once, few or many, or leave the size out.

>TRBJ2-7|NA|NA|TRBV7-9
CASSLDGGTTYEQYF
TGTGCCAGCAGCTTAGATGGGGGAACGACCTACGAGCAGTACTTC
>TRBJ1-2|NA|NA|TRBV2
CASSEARGLYGYTF
TGTGCCAGCAGTGAAGCACGAGGGCTCTATGGCTACACCTTC
>TRBJ2-5|NA|NA|TRBV24-1
CATSDPRVWETQYF
TGTGCCACCAGTGATCCCAGGGTTTGGGAGACCCAGTACTTC
>TRBJ2-1|TRBD2|NA|TRBV28
CASSRGLAGGRVGRNEQFF
TGTGCCAGCTCCCGAGGACTAGCGGGAGGTCGAGTAGGTAGGAATGAGCAGTTCTTC
>TRBJ2-7|NA|once|TRBV5-5
CASSLATGSSYEQYF
TGTGCCAGCAGCTTAGCTACAGGGAGCTCCTACGAGCAGTACTTC
>TRBJ1-1|NA|NA|TRBV10-3
CAISGGGANTEAFF
TGTGCCATCAGTGGTGGCGGAGCCAACACTGAAGCTTTCTTT
>TRBJ2-3|NA|NA|TRBV30
CAWSPPYGSYTDTQYF
TGTGCCTGGAGTCCCCCTTATGGAAGTTACACAGATACGCAGTATTTT
>TRBJ2-1|NA|NA|TRBV6-4
CASSDGDLKGHEQFF
TGTGCCAGCAGTGACGGTGACCTTAAGGGGCATGAGCAGTTCTTC
>TRBJ1-6|NA|NA|TRBV27
CASSLTRSRSPLHF
TGTGCCAGCAGTTTAACAAGATCGCGTTCACCCCTCCACTTT
>TRBJ2-7|NA|NA|TRBV28
CASSFVDSTLSMAEQYF
TGTGCCAGCAGTTTCGTGGACTCGACTCTTTCTATGGCCGAGCAGTACTTC
>TRBJ1-2|TRBD1|NA|TRBV3-1/TRBV3-2
CASSHEDRGSYGYTF
TGTGCCAGCAGCCACGAGGACAGGGGATCCTATGGCTACACCTTC
>TRBJ1-6|TRBD1|NA|TRBV2
CASSGRTGDNSPLHF
TGTGCCAGCAGTGGACGGACAGGAGACAATTCACCCCTCCACTTT
>TRBJ2-3|TRBD1|NA|TRBV5-4
CASSAGQGSAQYF
TGTGCCAGCAGCGCTGGACAGGGCTCTGCGCAGTATTTT
>TRBJ2-1|TRBD2|NA|TRBV13
CASSLNLAGVNEQFF
TGTGCCAGCAGCTTAAATCTAGCGGGAGTTAATGAGCAGTTCTTC
>TRBJ1-5|NA|NA|TRBV2
CASSGEATGYQPQHF
TGTGCCAGCAGTGGCGAAGCCACAGGTTACCAGCCCCAGCATTTT
>TRBJ2-7|TRBD1|NA|TRBV10-1
CASSESRDRAYEQYF
TGCGCCAGCAGTGAGTCCCGGGACAGGGCTTACGAGCAGTACTTC
>TRBJ2-5|NA|few|TRBV7-7
CASSPPTLGETQYF
TGTGCCAGCAGCCCCCCGACTTTGGGTGAGACCCAGTACTTC
>TRBJ1-1|NA|NA|TRBV4-3
CASSPGRLLSTEAFF
TGCGCCAGCAGCCCAGGTCGGCTGTTGAGCACTGAAGCTTTCTTT
>TRBJ1-1|NA|NA|TRBV3-1/TRBV3-2
CASSRAGAEAFF
TGTGCCAGCAGCCGCGCGGGCGCTGAAGCTTTCTTT
>TRBJ2-5|NA|NA|TRBV21-1
CASSKELWRRGETQYF
TGTGCCAGCAGCAAAGAACTATGGAGACGGGGAGAGACCCAGTACTTC
>TRBJ2-3|TRBD2|NA|TRBV11-3
CASSWTSGSDTQYF
TGTGCCAGCAGCTGGACTAGCGGCTCAGATACGCAGTATTTT
>TRBJ1-5|NA|NA|TRBV12-3/TRBV12-4
CASGLGVRQPQHF
TGTGCCAGCGGTTTGGGGGTGAGGCAGCCCCAGCATTTT
>TRBJ2-1|TRBD1|NA|TRBV27
CASSFLPGQGSNEQFF
TGTGCCAGCAGTTTTCTGCCGGGACAGGGCTCCAATGAGCAGTTCTTC
>TRBJ2-1|TRBD2|NA|TRBV6-2/TRBV6-3
CASSYSRGLAVPEQFF
TGTGCCAGCAGTTACTCGAGGGGACTAGCGGTCCCTGAGCAGTTCTTC
>TRBJ2-7|TRBD2|NA|TRBV18
CASSPPRLAGANHEQYF
TGTGCCAGCTCACCACCGCGGCTAGCGGGGGCTAACCACGAGCAGTACTTC
>TRBJ1-1|NA|NA|TRBV10-3
CAISESFTTNTEAFF
TGTGCCATCAGTGAGTCCTTTACCACGAACACTGAAGCTTTCTTT
>TRBJ2-7|TRBD2|NA|TRBV18
CASSPRGDLGEQYF
TGTGCCAGCTCACCCCGGGGGGACCTGGGAGAGCAGTACTTC
>TRBJ2-7|TRBD1|once|TRBV6-6
CATRTGSFYEQYF
TGTGCCACCAGGACAGGCTCCTTCTACGAGCAGTACTTC